Below, 25 T cell receptor beta chains from the same sample are listed, as sequenced in a study of blood T cell repertoires in COVID-19. Profiling relied on immunoSEQ multiplex PCR, and the TCRdb table lists in-frame clones only, not all of them. This sample has some 91,000 clones, with less than 85% found just once. The sequenced material came from peripheral blood. The receptors were sampled from a human donor in a cohort sampled during active COVID-19.

This rearrangement joins TRBV6-1 to TRBJ2-1, with D perhaps TRBD2 (5 bases). This CDR3 comprises 16 residues. Germline CDR1 is MNHNS and CDR2 is SASEGT. V was clipped by 4 bases and J by 6 bases, with 19 bases between them. CDR3 loop: CASSGELGFGFNEQFF. The CDR3 nucleotides are TGTGCCAGCAGTGGGGAACTAGGATTTGGATTCAATGAGCAGTTCTTC.

This clone was recorded a few times. This chain connects TRBV5-1 to TRBJ1-1, with D possibly matching TRBD1 (5 bases). Trimming shortened V by 3 bases and J by 1 base, and 13 bases separated the two germline ends. The CDR3 sequence is 15 residues long. Per the germline V gene, CDR1 is SGHRS and CDR2 is YFSETQ. The DNA of the CDR3 is TGCGCCAGCAGCTCGACGACAGCTAGGAACACTGAAGCTTTCTTT. Translated: CASSSTTARNTEAFF.

CDR3 loop: CASSVRGGATNEKLFF. CDR3 bases: TGCGCCAGCAGTGTACGAGGGGGCGCGACTAATGAAAAACTGTTTTTT. The V and J genes are TRBV10-2 and TRBJ1-4; 7 bases line up with TRBD1. Trimming cost V 4 bases and J 2 bases; bases outside gene matches: 7. Germline V gene sequence: CDR1 WSHSY, CDR2 SAAADI. CDR3 size: 16 residues.

The rearrangement links TRBV7-3 to TRBJ2-3; 7 bases are shared with TRBD1. The germline gives CDR1 SGHTA, CDR2 FQGTGA. The CDR3 contains 13 residues. V trimming: 4 bases; J trimming: 4 bases; junction bases outside the gene matches: 2. CDR3 nucleotides: TGTGCCAGCAGCTCTACAGGGGCAGATACGCAGTATTTT. Its translation: CASSSTGADTQYF.

DNA for the CDR3: TGTGCCAGCAGCACAGGGGGGGCCGCTTTCTTT. Translation gives CASSTGGAAFF. This chain links TRBV16 with TRBJ1-1, with 8 nucleotides matching TRBD1. The junction had 4 bases not matched to a gene; V was cut back by 5 bases and J by 11 bases. The length of the CDR3 is 11 residues. CDR1 is KGHSY, CDR2 FQNENV, per germline. The whole variable domain, remainder taken from reference TRBV16 and TRBJ1-1, is GEEVAQTPKHLVRGEGQKAKLYCAPIKGHSYVFWYQQVLKNEFKFLISFQNENVFDETGMPKERFSAKCLPNSPCSLEIQATKLEDSAVYFCASSTGGAAFFGQGTRLTVV.

The chain combines TRBV6-6 with TRBJ2-2; the D gene is possibly TRBD2 (6 bases). Germline CDR1 reads MNHNY; CDR2 reads SVGAGI (reference sequence). This CDR3 comprises 15 residues. The germline V and J ends were trimmed by 8 bases and 1 base, with 14 bases remaining between them. The CDR3 protein is CASSRSGGNTGELFF. The CDR3 bases are TGTGCCAGCTCCCGATCCGGGGGGAACACCGGGGAGCTGTTTTTT.

The rearrangement joins TRBV7-6 to TRBJ2-1; D is unclear. With 1 base removed from V and 5 bases from J, the gap between germline ends came to 24 bases. This CDR3 is built from 19 residues. Per the germline V gene, CDR1 is SGHVS and CDR2 is FNYEAQ. The CDR3 DNA is TGTGCCAGCAGCTTAGAGTCCGAGTCCGACACGCTTTATAACAATGAGCAGTTCTTC. It translates to CASSLESESDTLYNNEQFF.

V and J are TRBV7-2 and TRBJ2-5; 7 positions match TRBD2. Per the germline V gene, CDR1 is SGHTA and CDR2 is FQGNSA. This CDR3 comprises 13 residues. J gave up 6 bases and V 5 bases, and 6 bases lay outside the gene matches. The CDR3: CASSAGLSQTQYF. The CDR3 region has the DNA TGTGCCAGCAGCGCGGGACTATCGCAGACCCAGTACTTC.

The chain employs TRBV30 and TRBJ2-6; D possibly corresponds to TRBD1 (6 bases). Trimming cost V 3 bases and J 3 bases, with 18 bases left between them. The CDR3 loop spans 17 amino acids. CDR1 and CDR2 from the germline V gene are GTSNPN and SVGIG (reference sequence). The CDR3 nucleotides are TGTGCCTGGAGCCGCGGACAGTCGTACTTTGGGGCCAACGTCCTGACTTTC. Amino acid sequence: CAWSRGQSYFGANVLTF.

This clone appeared a single time. This chain joins TRBV4-1 and TRBJ2-7; a possible D gene is TRBD2 (5 bases). The CDR3 runs 15 residues. Trimming took 4 bases from V and 7 from J, leaving 20 bases between them. Germline V gene data show CDR1 as MGHRA and CDR2 as YSYEKL. CDR3 nucleotides: TGCGCCAGCAGCCCTTTTGCAGCCGCATCGGGGGAGCAGTACTTC. This sequence encodes CASSPFAAASGEQYF.

This clone was seen only once. The CDR3 reads CASSIGLADYNEQFF. CDR3 DNA sequence: TGTGCCAGCAGCATCGGACTAGCGGACTACAATGAGCAGTTCTTC. The chain joins TRBV7-3 to TRBJ2-1; 10 bases line up with TRBD2. This CDR3 spans 15 amino acids. Germline trimming cut 5 bases from V and 3 bases from J; bases unmatched to any gene: 4. CDR1 and CDR2 from the germline V gene are SGHTA and FQGTGA. Full variable domain (missing parts from reference TRBV7-3 and TRBJ2-1): GAGVSQTPSNKVTEKGKYVELRCDPISGHTALYWYRQSLGQGPEFLIYFQGTGAADDSGLPNDRFFAVRPEGSVSTLKIQRTERGDSAVYLCASSIGLADYNEQFFGPGTRLTVL.

This rearrangement joins TRBV2 to TRBJ2-6; 7 positions match TRBD1. Germline CDR1 is SNHLY and CDR2 is FYNNEI. The CDR3 is 17 amino acids. V lost 2 bases, J lost 3 bases, and 7 bases stayed unmatched. The CDR3: CASSEWTGDLGANVLTF. The CDR3 nucleotides are TGTGCCAGCAGTGAATGGACAGGCGATCTTGGGGCCAACGTCCTGACTTTC.

This clone was observed a few times. This chain links TRBV19 with TRBJ2-1, with TRBD2 identical over 7 bases. CDR3 size: 15 residues. Trimming took 6 bases from V and 0 from J; bases not matched to a gene: 5. CDR1 is LNHDA and CDR2 is SQIVND in the germline V gene (reference sequence). CDR3 in DNA: TGTGCCAGTAGCCCCGGGGGGATCTCCTACAATGAGCAGTTCTTC. Its protein is CASSPGGISYNEQFF.

V gene TRBV9 combines with J gene TRBJ2-3, with TRBD2 identical over 8 bases. With V trimmed by 0 bases and J by 6 bases, 9 bases remained unmatched. The germline CDR1 and CDR2 sequences are SGDLS and YYNGEE. The CDR3 totals 16 residues. CDR3 nucleotide sequence: TGTGCCAGCAGCGTAGAAGGTAGCGGGGTGTCTGATACGCAGTATTTT. Protein sequence: CASSVEGSGVSDTQYF.

This chain joins TRBV3-1 (or the pseudogene TRBV3-2) and TRBJ2-3; 10 bases match TRBD1. V was pared by 7 bases and J by 4 bases, with 11 bases of the junction left unmatched. The CDR3 is 16 amino acids. CDR1 is LGHDT, CDR2 YNNKEL, per germline (reference sequence). The chain's CDR3 is CASTEHGDRGSDTQYF. The CDR3 coding sequence is TGTGCCAGCACCGAACATGGGGACAGGGGTTCAGATACGCAGTATTTT.

This clone was picked up a small number of times. CDR3 residues: CASSLRGWGEQFF. As DNA, the CDR3 is TGTGCCAGCAGTTTAAGGGGTTGGGGTGAGCAGTTCTTC. This chain connects TRBV12-3 or TRBV12-4 to TRBJ2-1; weak D call: TRBD1 (5 bases). The CDR3 loop spans 13 amino acids. Trimming shortened V by 2 bases and J by 9 bases, and 11 bases separated the two germline ends.

The rearrangement links TRBV19 to TRBJ1-5; 9 bases fit TRBD1. J was trimmed by 4 bases and V by 7 bases; bases with no gene match: 11. CDR1 LNHDA and CDR2 SQIVND come from the germline V gene (reference sequence). The CDR3 covers 16 residues. The CDR3 DNA reads TGTGCCAGTACCACGATGAGACAGGGGGGAAATCAGCCCCAGCATTTT. Residues: CASTTMRQGGNQPQHF.

This clone was recorded a few times. V gene TRBV19 combines with J gene TRBJ1-5; 7 bases are a match to TRBD1. Germline trimming cut 7 bases from V and 5 bases from J; bases unmatched to any gene: 11. The CDR3 runs 15 residues. Germline V lookup: CDR1 LNHDA, CDR2 SQIVND (reference sequence). The CDR3, as DNA: TGTGCCAGTACCAGGTCCGCAGGGGGTTATCAGCCCCAGCATTTT. Protein sequence: CASTRSAGGYQPQHF.

The chain recombines TRBV7-9 with TRBJ1-1, with TRBD1 identical over 10 bases. Germline V gives CDR1 SEHNR, CDR2 FQNEAQ (reference sequence). J was trimmed by 2 bases and V by 5 bases; bases with no gene match: 8. The CDR3 extends over 16 amino acids. The CDR3 DNA is TGTGCCAGCAGCCGGCCAGGACAGGGGGAAAACACTGAAGCTTTCTTT. Protein: CASSRPGQGENTEAFF.

This chain joins TRBV7-9 and TRBJ1-6; possible D gene TRBD1, 5 bases. The CDR3 contains 14 residues. The ends were cut back, 4 bases at V and 6 bases at J, with 10 bases in the middle. Germline loops: CDR1 SEHNR, CDR2 FQNEAQ (reference sequence). Here the CDR3 reads CASSSRRGNSPLHF. The CDR3 bases are TGTGCCAGCAGCTCCCGGAGGGGTAATTCACCCCTCCACTTT.

The chain has TRBV15 and TRBJ1-1; D is ambiguous. The CDR3 consists of 14 residues. V lost 1 base and J 4 bases, leaving 10 bases between the germline ends. Germline assignment: CDR1 LNHNV and CDR2 YYDKDF (reference sequence). CDR3 protein: CATSRGGGFTEAFF. The CDR3 nucleotides are TGTGCCACCAGCAGAGGGGGAGGGTTCACTGAAGCTTTCTTT.

This chain joins TRBV7-9 and TRBJ1-2; D perhaps matches TRBD1 (5 bases). This CDR3 spans 17 amino acids. The germline V gene has CDR1 SEHNR and CDR2 FQNEAQ (reference sequence). Trimming cost V 1 base and J 2 bases, with 17 bases left between them. In DNA, the CDR3 is TGTGCCAGCAGCTTAGTGCTACAGGCCTCCGGCAACTATGGCTACACCTTC. Translated: CASSLVLQASGNYGYTF.

V and J are TRBV6-5 and TRBJ2-3; TRBD2 aligns across 8 bases. The junction had 5 bases not matched to a gene; V was cut back by 7 bases and J by 2 bases. Per germline, CDR1 MNHEY and CDR2 SVGAGI. The CDR3 runs to 14 residues. The CDR3 sequence is CASIRGGYTDTQYF. In DNA form, the CDR3 reads TGTGCCAGCATTCGGGGGGGATACACAGATACGCAGTATTTT.

In DNA form, the CDR3 reads TGTGCCAGCAGCTTGTCAGGGGGCTCAGAGACCCAGTACTTC. Encoded protein: CASSLSGGSETQYF. The chain has TRBV5-4 and TRBJ2-5; 8 nucleotides agree with TRBD1. Looked up from germline, CDR1 is SGHNT and CDR2 is YYREEE (reference sequence). Unmatched junction bases numbered 3, after V lost 1 base and J lost 4 bases. This CDR3 region has 14 residues.

The V and J genes are TRBV12-3 or TRBV12-4 and TRBJ2-5; unclear D gene. The CDR3 loop spans 12 amino acids. Deletions cut 6 bases from V and 0 bases from J, with 5 bases between. The DNA of the CDR3 is TGTGCCAGCAGCCCAGACCAAGAGACCCAGTACTTC. Its translation: CASSPDQETQYF.